This TCR beta chain derives from a study of CD8 T cells in ankylosing spondylitis. To note about this clonotype: The antigen is undetermined.

Findings and caveats of the study: Earlier authors reported some of these motif variants in reactive arthritis synovial fluid and blood. Enrichment of disease-linked clones was reportedly significant in matched ankylosing spondylitis synovial fluid. Disease-associated clonotypes exhibited CD8+ identity and were relatively infrequent in peripheral blood. Characteristic of ankylosing spondylitis blood, it appeared, was a TCR beta motif comprising several highly homologous variants.

TCRdb re-called the 5' RACE reads with MiXCR, one entry per CDR3 protein. Of approximately 520,000 distinct CDR3 sequences in the sample, less than 6% are singletons; the top ten hold approximately 3.5%. Trimming took off 2 bases at V and 7 bases at J, with 16 bases between the two ends. This CDR3 region has 15 residues. The germline V gene has CDR1 SGHRS and CDR2 YFSETQ. The chain employs TRBV5-1 and TRBJ2-1, with a possible D match to TRBD1 (6 bases). The clonotype comes from a male donor with ankylosing spondylitis. The sample taken for sequencing was blood, either unsorted or a sorted T cell fraction (not recorded which). Here the CDR3 reads CASSFLPGARNEQFF. The CDR3 coding sequence is TGCGCCAGCAGCTTCTTACCAGGGGCTCGTAATGAGCAGTTCTTC.